The 27 T cell receptor beta chains reported below all come from one sample, sequenced in a study of T cell repertoires in cytomegalovirus infection. One entry per CDR3 protein, called by TCRdb with MiXCR from the reads. The sample lists some 350,000 distinct CDR3 sequences; about 35% were seen once. Antigens for these TCRs are unknown. The specimen was cultured PBMCs, collected from culture after CMV antigen stimulation. The origin of the receptors is a human donor in good health (CMV status not recorded). Some clones in this sample may be carry-over from other donors' samples.

The rearrangement joins TRBV7-2 to TRBJ2-3; a possible D gene is TRBD2 (6 bases). This CDR3 is 16 amino acids long. The germline V gene has CDR1 SGHTA and CDR2 FQGNSA. V was clipped by 4 bases and J by 1 base, with 15 bases between them. The CDR3 sequence: CASSSRLVFGTDTQYF. In nucleotides, the CDR3 is TGTGCCAGCAGCTCTCGACTAGTTTTCGGCACAGATACGCAGTATTTT. The entire variable domain, with the rest obtained from reference TRBV7-2 and TRBJ2-3, is as follows: GAGVSQSPSNKVTEKGKDVELRCDPISGHTALYWYRQSLGQGLEFLIYFQGNSAPDKSGLPSDRFSAERTGGSVSTLTIQRTQQEDSAVYLCASSSRLVFGTDTQYFGPGTRLTVL.

The V call is TRBV6-5, the J call TRBJ1-2; tentatively, D is TRBD1 (5 bases). The CDR3 is 17 amino acids. V was clipped by 0 bases and J by 0 bases, with 14 bases between them. Looked up from germline, CDR1 is MNHEY and CDR2 is SVGAGI. CDR3 DNA: TGTGCCAGCAGTTACTCCCCTCGGTCAGGGACTAACTATGGCTACACCTTC. It translates to CASSYSPRSGTNYGYTF.

This rearrangement joins TRBV29-1 to TRBJ2-3; D is possibly TRBD1 (6 bases). The CDR3 sequence is 16 residues long. The germline gives CDR1 SQVTM, CDR2 ANQGSEA. The V end was cut by 1 base, the J end by 2 bases, with 16 bases between. CDR3 residues: CSVEGDRSPSTDTQYF. The CDR3, as DNA: TGCAGCGTTGAAGGAGACAGGTCCCCCTCCACAGATACGCAGTATTTT.

This clonotype has a handful of counts. The genes are TRBV7-6 and TRBJ2-3, with D possibly matching TRBD1 (6 bases). V shed 5 bases and J shed 3 bases, with 9 bases lying between them. The V gene's germline CDR1 is SGHVS and CDR2 FNYEAQ. This CDR3 is 13 amino acids long. CDR3 DNA sequence: TGTGCCAGCAGCATAACAGGGACAGATACGCAGTATTTT. Protein: CASSITGTDTQYF.

This clonotype was seen more than once but under ten times. The chain joins TRBV6-1 to TRBJ2-2, with TRBD2 matching over 14 bases. The CDR3 spans 17 residues. V was clipped by 6 bases and J by 1 base; unmatched bases: 4. The germline CDR1 and CDR2 sequences are MNHNS and SASEGT. The CDR3 loop is CASSGLAGGWNTGELFF. The CDR3 bases are TGTGCCAGCAGCGGACTAGCGGGAGGATGGAACACCGGGGAGCTGTTTTTT.

The rearrangement joins TRBV6-6 to TRBJ2-5, with TRBD2 matching over 7 bases. Germline V gives CDR1 MNHNY, CDR2 SVGAGI (reference sequence). After removal of 6 bases from V and 0 bases from J, the junction contained 13 bases not matched to a gene. The CDR3 contains 17 residues. CDR3 sequence: CASSPPLPTSDQETQYF. The CDR3 DNA follows: TGTGCCAGCAGCCCACCACTGCCTACTAGCGACCAAGAGACCCAGTACTTC.

The gene calls are TRBV4-3 and TRBJ2-1; 7 bases fit TRBD1. V was clipped by 1 base and J by 6 bases; unmatched bases: 6. There are 15 residues in the CDR3. The germline V gene has CDR1 LGHNA and CDR2 YSLEER. CDR3: CASSQVGHRGNEQFF. The CDR3 DNA is TGCGCCAGCAGCCAAGTTGGTCACAGGGGCAATGAGCAGTTCTTC.

With respect to this clonotype: Here the CDR3 omits its conserved ending phenylalanine or tryptophan, so a read error is the likely source. This chain links TRBV7-9 with TRBJ1-3; TRBD1 is a possible D gene (6 bases). The CDR3 spans 16 residues. Trimming left V 5 bases short and J 2 bases short, with 16 bases between. The V gene's germline CDR1 is SEHNR and CDR2 FQNEAQ (reference sequence). The CDR3 DNA is TGTGCCAGCAGCAAAGAGGGGGGGCAACCTGGAAACACCATATATTTA. Translating gives CASSKEGGQPGNTIYL.

This clonotype was counted at least ten times. The gene calls are TRBV7-9 and TRBJ2-1; TRBD2 might be the D (5 bases). The CDR3 has 13 amino acids. The germline gives CDR1 SEHNR, CDR2 FQNEAQ (reference sequence). V shed 5 bases and J shed 12 bases, with 17 bases lying between them. Here the CDR3 reads CASSLMDGDSQFF. In DNA, the CDR3 is TGTGCCAGCAGCCTGATGGACGGGGATTCGCAGTTCTTC.

CDR3 amino acids: CASSPTPSHISTDTQYF. In DNA, the CDR3 is TGTGCCAGCAGCCCCACTCCGTCACATATTAGCACAGATACGCAGTATTTT. This chain joins TRBV7-9 and TRBJ2-3; D is ambiguous. V was clipped by 5 bases and J by 0 bases, with 18 bases between them. The CDR3 totals 17 residues. Per germline, CDR1 SEHNR and CDR2 FQNEAQ (reference sequence). Drawing the rest from reference TRBV7-9 and TRBJ2-3, the complete variable domain is DTGVSQNPRHKITKRGQNVTFRCDPISEHNRLYWYRQTLGQGPEFLTYFQNEAQLEKSRLLSDRFSAERPKGSFSTLEIQRTEQGDSAMYLCASSPTPSHISTDTQYFGPGTRLTVL.

This clonotype was seen only a few times. The chain is built from TRBV3-1 and TRBJ2-7; 8 bases map to TRBD1. This CDR3 has 16 amino acids. The germline gives CDR1 LGHDT, CDR2 YNNKEL (reference sequence). Trimming took 0 bases from V and 0 from J; bases not matched to a gene: 4. The CDR3 DNA is TGTGCCAGCAGCCAAGATCGGCAGGGGGCCTCCTACGAGCAGTACTTC. It yields the protein CASSQDRQGASYEQYF.

This clonotype has a handful of counts. V and J are TRBV7-2 and TRBJ2-1; 7 bases fit TRBD1. V dropped 0 bases and J dropped 9; count of bases not matched to a gene: 8. This CDR3 spans 15 amino acids. CDR1 SGHTA and CDR2 FQGNSA come from the germline V gene. CDR3 loop: CASSLARGRGIEQFF. CDR3 coding DNA: TGTGCCAGCAGCTTAGCGCGCGGCAGGGGGATTGAGCAGTTCTTC.

This clonotype was observed a few times. The gene calls are TRBV7-2 and TRBJ2-2; 8 bases map to TRBD1. V shed 0 bases and J 3 bases; nucleotides not matched to a gene: 6. This CDR3 has 17 amino acids. CDR1 is SGHTA, CDR2 FQGNSA, per germline. The CDR3: CASSLALDRVYTGELFF. CDR3 sequence (DNA): TGTGCCAGCAGCTTAGCCCTGGACAGGGTTTACACCGGGGAGCTGTTTTTT.

A single count supports this clonotype. The V call is TRBV7-9, the J call TRBJ2-1; D remains unclear. The length of the CDR3 is 12 residues. CDR1 SEHNR and CDR2 FQNEAQ come from the germline V gene (reference sequence). V was shortened by 6 bases and J by 4 bases, with 7 bases between the two germline ends. The DNA of the CDR3 is TGTGCCAGCAGACTTCTTTACAATGAGCAGTTCTTC. This gives the protein CASRLLYNEQFF.

The rearrangement links TRBV29-1 to TRBJ1-3, with TRBD1 matching 7 bases. With V trimmed by 4 bases and J by 0 bases, 3 bases remained unmatched. The CDR3 is 14 residues long. CDR1 is SQVTM and CDR2 is ANQGSEA in the germline V gene. The CDR3 reads CSVVGQHSGNTIYF. CDR3 bases: TGCAGCGTTGTGGGACAGCACTCTGGAAACACCATATATTTT.

The rearrangement joins TRBV7-2 to TRBJ1-4, with D possibly matching TRBD1 (6 bases). CDR3 length: 14 amino acids. V was pared by 5 bases and J by 7 bases, with 14 bases between. From germline, CDR1 is SGHTA and CDR2 FQGNSA. The DNA for the CDR3 is TGTGCCAGCAGCGTACAGGGAGGGGGTGAAAAACTGTTTTTT. This sequence encodes CASSVQGGGEKLFF.

This chain links TRBV19 with TRBJ1-1; D might be TRBD1 (5 bases). Germline V gene lookup returns CDR1 LNHDA and CDR2 SQIVND (reference sequence). The CDR3 loop spans 13 amino acids. The V end was cut by 0 bases, the J end by 6 bases, with 8 bases between. The CDR3 DNA reads as TGTGCCAGTAGTATAGAGGGGGTCTCTGAAGCTTTCTTT. Amino acid sequence: CASSIEGVSEAFF.

The chain joins TRBV5-4 to TRBJ1-2, with 7 positions matching TRBD1. The CDR3 has 13 amino acids. Germline V gene lookup returns CDR1 SGHNT and CDR2 YYREEE (reference sequence). Trimming cost V 4 bases and J 4 bases; bases outside gene matches: 4. The CDR3 region has the DNA TGTGCCAGCAGCATAACAGGGGCCTATGGCTACACCTTC. Translating gives CASSITGAYGYTF. The whole variable domain, filled in from reference TRBV5-4 and TRBJ1-2, reads ETGVTQSPTHLIKTRGQQVTLRCSSQSGHNTVSWYQQALGQGPQFIFQYYREEENGRGNFPPRFSGLQFPNYSSELNVNALELDDSALYLCASSITGAYGYTFGSGTRLTVV.

The V gene is TRBV19, the J gene TRBJ2-7; unclear D gene. Between the trimmed V and J ends, which lost 5 bases and 2 bases, there was a span of 16 bases. Per germline, CDR1 LNHDA and CDR2 SQIVND (reference sequence). The CDR3 has 15 residues. This CDR3 is CASSLSASQPYEQYF. CDR3 coding DNA: TGTGCCAGTAGTCTATCAGCGAGTCAGCCCTACGAGCAGTACTTC.

This clonotype was picked up a small number of times. This chain joins TRBV7-2 and TRBJ2-1, with 15 nucleotides matching TRBD2. Per the germline V gene, CDR1 is SGHTA and CDR2 is FQGNSA. The trim removed 5 bases at V and 3 bases at J, leaving 5 bases unmatched. The CDR3 has 17 residues. CDR3 sequence (DNA): TGTGCCAGCAGCGACGGGACTAGCGGGAGGTTCTACAATGAGCAGTTCTTC. This gives the protein CASSDGTSGRFYNEQFF.

This clonotype came up a few times. The V gene is TRBV25-1, the J gene TRBJ2-1; 16 bases map to TRBD2. The ends lost 6 bases at V and 5 bases at J; junction bases unmatched: 1. This CDR3 spans 15 amino acids. From germline, CDR1 is MGHDK and CDR2 SYGVNS. CDR3 DNA sequence: TGTGCCAGCAGGGGACTAGCGGGAGGGGACAATGAGCAGTTCTTC. Amino acids: CASRGLAGGDNEQFF.

This clonotype appeared a few times. V and J are TRBV19 and TRBJ2-1, with D possibly called TRBD1 or TRBD2 (5 bases each). Deletions cut 2 bases from V and 5 bases from J, with 13 bases between. CDR3 size: 15 residues. The germline CDR1 and CDR2 sequences are LNHDA and SQIVND (reference sequence). This chain's CDR3 is CASSIRPGSDNEQFF. For the CDR3, the DNA is TGTGCCAGTAGTATAAGGCCAGGGAGTGACAATGAGCAGTTCTTC.

This clonotype came up a few times. V gene TRBV7-2 combines with J gene TRBJ2-4, with TRBD2 identical over 13 bases. Germline V lookup: CDR1 SGHTA, CDR2 FQGNSA. V was clipped by 1 base and J by 0 bases; unmatched bases: 9. The CDR3 runs to 20 residues. In DNA, the CDR3 is TGTGCCAGCAGCTTAGTCGGTCGCGGACTAGCGGGAGTAGCCAAAAACATTCAGTACTTC. Amino acids: CASSLVGRGLAGVAKNIQYF.

Many counts were recorded for this clonotype. The chain joins TRBV7-2 to TRBJ2-2; D may be TRBD2 (6 bases). In germline, CDR1 is SGHTA, CDR2 FQGNSA. CDR3 length equals 16 residues. V lost 5 bases and J lost 4, with 17 bases in between. CDR3 nucleotide sequence: TGTGCCAGCAGCCCGCACGGGACTCCCGTCACCGGGGAGCTGTTTTTT. This codes for CASSPHGTPVTGELFF.

This clonotype was seen once. This rearrangement joins TRBV6-6 to TRBJ2-1; 7 nucleotides align to TRBD2. The trim removed 1 base at V and 6 bases at J, leaving 6 bases unmatched. From germline, CDR1 is MNHNY and CDR2 SVGAGI (reference sequence). This CDR3 comprises 15 residues. CDR3 region: CASSYWAGVGNEQFF. The CDR3 region has the DNA TGTGCCAGCAGTTACTGGGCGGGAGTAGGCAATGAGCAGTTCTTC.

This clonotype was observed a handful of times. The CDR3 spells CASSPGTGPTNYGYTF. The CDR3 region has the DNA TGTGCCAGCAGCCCGGGGACAGGTCCTACTAACTATGGCTACACCTTC. The J gene is TRBJ1-2, the V gene TRBV7-2, with 8 bases lining up with TRBD1. Germline CDR1 is SGHTA and CDR2 is FQGNSA. The CDR3 has 16 amino acids. Germline trimming cut 5 bases from V and 0 bases from J; bases unmatched to any gene: 8.

This clonotype was observed many times. The CDR3 nucleotides read TGTGCCAGCAGCTTAGATAACAGGGGGAATGAGCAGTTCTTC. Translating it yields CASSLDNRGNEQFF. The chain carries TRBV7-2 and TRBJ2-1, with 8 bases fitting TRBD1. The CDR3 extends over 14 amino acids. Trimming removed 1 base from V and 7 bases from J; junction bases left unmatched: 3. Germline-derived CDR1 and CDR2 are SGHTA and FQGNSA.